This T cell receptor (beta chain) was captured in a study of T cell responses to AZD1222 COVID-19 vaccine. CDR3 length equals 13 residues. Germline V CDR1 and CDR2: KGHSH, LQKENI. Trimming stripped 3 bases from V and 1 base from J, with 4 bases between. The assay was immunoSEQ multiplex PCR, and TCRdb's table has in-frame clones only and misses some. The data hold more than 95,000 clones, with about 89% observed a single time. This receptor was identified in an adult in good health. The sequenced sample was peripheral blood, obtained on day 0 of AZD1222 vaccination. The rearrangement uses TRBV18 and TRBJ2-1; D gene uncertain. CDR3 loop: CASSPWSYNEQFF. The CDR3 nucleotides are TGTGCCAGCTCACCGTGGTCCTACAATGAGCAGTTCTTC.